The 18 T cell receptor beta chains in this list originate from one sample, sequenced in a study of blood T cell repertoires in COVID-19. This table comes from immunoSEQ multiplex PCR, and its TCRdb copy is limited to in-frame clones, with some not included. The table lists 250,000 to 300,000 clones, 88% of them singletons. The specimen sequenced was PBMCs or T cells enriched from blood (not recorded which). These receptors were taken from a woman in her 30s who had recovered from COVID-19.

This clone was counted between two and nine times. This chain connects TRBV3-1 (or the pseudogene TRBV3-2) to TRBJ2-1; D is possibly TRBD2 (5 bases). V was clipped by 3 bases and J by 0 bases, with 6 bases between them. The CDR3 covers 14 residues. CDR1 and CDR2 (germline): LGHDT, YNNKEL (reference sequence). The CDR3 coding sequence is TGTGCCAGCAGCCAGGCGGGCTCCTACAATGAGCAGTTCTTC. This codes for CASSQAGSYNEQFF.

V and J are TRBV19 and TRBJ1-1; TRBD1 matches 8 bases. CDR1 is LNHDA, CDR2 SQIVND, per germline (reference sequence). Unmatched junction bases numbered 9, after V lost 3 bases and J lost 3 bases. CDR3 size: 16 residues. CDR3 protein: CASSIEQGEIYTEAFF. The CDR3 DNA follows: TGTGCCAGTAGTATTGAACAGGGGGAAATTTACACTGAAGCTTTCTTT.

The rearrangement joins TRBV10-3 to TRBJ1-2; a weak D match, TRBD1 (6 bases). Germline CDR1 and CDR2: ENHRY and SYGVKD. The CDR3 loop spans 14 amino acids. The germline V and J ends were trimmed by 8 bases and 2 bases, with 15 bases remaining between them. Here the CDR3 DNA reads TGTGCCATCTCAACCGCGGGGGCCAACTATGGCTACACCTTC. Its protein is CAISTAGANYGYTF.

The chain recombines TRBV4-1 with TRBJ2-3; 15 bases fit TRBD2. With V trimmed by 0 bases and J by 5 bases, 6 bases remained unmatched. Germline assignment: CDR1 MGHRA and CDR2 YSYEKL. The CDR3 contains 18 residues. The CDR3 sequence is CASSQERTSGGVGDTQYF. In DNA, the CDR3 is TGCGCCAGCAGCCAAGAAAGGACTAGCGGGGGGGTGGGAGATACGCAGTATTTT.

V is TRBV7-3 and J is TRBJ2-3, with TRBD2 as a possible D gene (5 bases). In germline, CDR1 is SGHTA, CDR2 FQGTGA. The CDR3 is 14 amino acids. V gave up 0 bases and J gave up 6 bases, with 10 bases separating them. This chain's CDR3 is CASSLTPREDTQYF. CDR3 in DNA: TGTGCCAGCAGCTTAACGCCAAGGGAGGATACGCAGTATTTT.

The rearrangement joins TRBV3-1 (or the pseudogene TRBV3-2) to TRBJ2-3; 11 nucleotides match TRBD2. Germline assignment: CDR1 LGHDT and CDR2 YNNKEL (reference sequence). There are 20 residues in the CDR3. Unmatched junction bases numbered 15, after V lost 4 bases and J lost 0 bases. The DNA of the CDR3 is TGTGCCAGCAGCCCCCGGGAGGGACTAGCGGAATCACTAAGCACAGATACGCAGTATTTT. It is translated as CASSPREGLAESLSTDTQYF.

This clone occurred once. The gene calls are TRBV24-1 and TRBJ1-2; 7 bases map to TRBD1. With V trimmed by 3 bases and J by 4 bases, 10 bases remained unmatched. Germline CDR1 KGHDR, CDR2 SFDVKD. The CDR3 contains 16 residues. The CDR3 DNA sequence: TGTGCCACCAGTGATCCTACAGGGGCGCGAGGCTATGGCTACACCTTC. Its protein product is CATSDPTGARGYGYTF.

V usage is TRBV18 and J usage is TRBJ1-3; 9 bases line up with TRBD1. Trimming cost V 5 bases and J 4 bases; bases outside gene matches: 3. The CDR3 covers 14 residues. Germline V gene sequence: CDR1 KGHSH, CDR2 LQKENI. The CDR3 coding sequence is TGTGCCAGCTCATCGGGACAGGGAGGAAACACCATATATTTT. Translating gives CASSSGQGGNTIYF.

The genes are TRBV19 and TRBJ2-5; 14 bases are shared with TRBD2. Per the germline V gene, CDR1 is LNHDA and CDR2 is SQIVND (reference sequence). Losses at the gene ends were 5 bases for V and 9 bases for J; bases not matched to a gene: 23. This CDR3 is built from 20 residues. The CDR3 here is CASSRRLQTSGGETKSPQYF. The CDR3 DNA follows: TGTGCCAGTAGTCGACGCCTCCAGACTAGCGGGGGGGAAACAAAGAGTCCCCAGTACTTC.

This sequence joins TRBV28 and TRBJ2-3; D possibly corresponds to TRBD2 (6 bases). V lost 3 bases to trimming and J lost 5 bases, with 21 bases between them. The CDR3 spans 17 residues. Germline values: CDR1 MDHEN, CDR2 SYDVKM. This CDR3 reads CASSFSRLGRRQDTQYF. CDR3 bases: TGTGCCAGCAGTTTTTCCCGACTAGGGCGGCGACAAGATACGCAGTATTTT.

The V gene is TRBV2, the J gene TRBJ2-1; 10 bases align to TRBD2. The CDR3 runs 15 residues. Trimming at V came to 7 bases and at J to 4 bases, leaving 7 bases not matched to a gene. Per the germline V gene, CDR1 is SNHLY and CDR2 is FYNNEI. The CDR3, as DNA: TGTGCCAGCATCACAACTAGCGGGACGTACAATGAGCAGTTCTTC. Translated, it gives CASITTSGTYNEQFF.

J is TRBJ1-5 and V is TRBV6-5; D may be TRBD1 (6 bases). Per the germline V gene, CDR1 is MNHEY and CDR2 is SVGAGI. CDR3 size: 14 residues. Between the trimmed V and J ends, which lost 7 bases and 3 bases, there was a span of 13 bases. This chain's CDR3 is CASTPWTDNQPQHF. CDR3 DNA: TGTGCCAGCACCCCCTGGACAGACAATCAGCCCCAGCATTTT.

The V gene is TRBV14, the J gene TRBJ1-6; D call uncertain. This CDR3 has 13 residues. Trimming cost V 4 bases and J 6 bases, with 7 bases left between them. Germline-derived CDR1 and CDR2 are SGHDN and FVKESK. The CDR3 DNA reads as TGTGCCAGCAGCCGAACCGGTAATTCACCCCTCCACTTT. Protein sequence: CASSRTGNSPLHF.

J is TRBJ1-4 and V is TRBV7-2; 7 bases align to TRBD1. Trimming took 5 bases from V and 4 from J; bases not matched to a gene: 7. The germline V gene encodes CDR1 SGHTA and CDR2 FQGNSA. CDR3 length equals 15 residues. The CDR3: CASSHPTGVNEKLFF. CDR3 DNA: TGTGCCAGCAGCCATCCAACAGGGGTTAATGAAAAACTGTTTTTT.

This clone was found a few times. The chain combines TRBV3-1 (or the pseudogene TRBV3-2) with TRBJ2-7; 14 positions match TRBD2. CDR3 length: 15 residues. V trimming: 4 bases; J trimming: 6 bases; junction bases outside the gene matches: 5. CDR1 is LGHDT and CDR2 is YNNKEL in the germline V gene (reference sequence). CDR3 sequence reads: CASSLAGLAGAEQYF. The CDR3 coding sequence is TGTGCCAGCAGCCTCGCGGGACTAGCGGGAGCCGAGCAGTACTTC.

The V gene is TRBV7-3, the J gene TRBJ1-1, with unresolved D. V lost 3 bases to trimming and J lost 4 bases, with 9 bases between them. Germline-derived CDR1 and CDR2 are SGHTA and FQGTGA. The CDR3 covers 13 residues. The DNA of the CDR3 is TGTGCCAGCAGCTTGGAGGGCCGCACTGAAGCTTTCTTT. This codes for CASSLEGRTEAFF.

The rearrangement links TRBV5-4 to TRBJ1-2; perhaps TRBD1 as D (6 bases). The germline gives CDR1 SGHNT, CDR2 YYREEE (reference sequence). Trimming took off 4 bases at V and 6 bases at J, with 10 bases between the two ends. The CDR3 covers 12 residues. The CDR3 loop is CASSRTEDGYTF. For the CDR3, the DNA is TGTGCCAGCAGCAGGACAGAAGATGGCTACACCTTC. The whole variable domain, remainder taken from reference TRBV5-4 and TRBJ1-2, is ETGVTQSPTHLIKTRGQQVTLRCSSQSGHNTVSWYQQALGQGPQFIFQYYREEENGRGNFPPRFSGLQFPNYSSELNVNALELDDSALYLCASSRTEDGYTFGSGTRLTVV.

This sequence joins TRBV28 and TRBJ1-1; 7 positions match TRBD1. The CDR3 runs 13 residues. Unmatched junction bases numbered 2, after V lost 3 bases and J lost 4 bases. Germline V lookup: CDR1 MDHEN, CDR2 SYDVKM. CDR3 sequence reads: CASSLTGTTEAFF. DNA of the CDR3: TGTGCCAGCAGTTTGACAGGGACCACTGAAGCTTTCTTT. Supplemented by reference TRBV28 and TRBJ1-1, the full variable domain reads DVKVTQSSRYLVKRTGEKVFLECVQDMDHENMFWYRQDPGLGLRLIYFSYDVKMKEKGDIPEGYSVSREKKERFSLILESASTNQTSMYLCASSLTGTTEAFFGQGTRLTVV.